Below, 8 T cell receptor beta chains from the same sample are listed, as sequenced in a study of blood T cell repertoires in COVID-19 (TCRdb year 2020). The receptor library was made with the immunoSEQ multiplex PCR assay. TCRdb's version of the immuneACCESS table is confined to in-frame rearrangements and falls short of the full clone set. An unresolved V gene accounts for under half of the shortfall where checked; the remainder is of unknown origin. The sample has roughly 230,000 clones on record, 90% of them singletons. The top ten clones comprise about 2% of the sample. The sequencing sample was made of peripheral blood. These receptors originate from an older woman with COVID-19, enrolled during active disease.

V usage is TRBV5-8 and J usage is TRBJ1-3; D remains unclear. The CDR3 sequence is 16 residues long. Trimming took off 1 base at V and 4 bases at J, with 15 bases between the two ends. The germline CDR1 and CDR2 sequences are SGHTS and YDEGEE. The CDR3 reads CASSLRYLRGGNTIYF. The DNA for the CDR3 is TGTGCCAGCAGCTTGCGCTATTTGCGCGGAGGAAACACCATATATTTT.

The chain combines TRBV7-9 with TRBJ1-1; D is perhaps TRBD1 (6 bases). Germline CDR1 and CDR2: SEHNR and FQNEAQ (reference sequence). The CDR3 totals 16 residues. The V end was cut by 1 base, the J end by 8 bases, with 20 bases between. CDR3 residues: CASSLEGTFKRGEAFF. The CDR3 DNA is TGTGCCAGCAGCTTAGAGGGGACATTTAAGAGGGGAGAAGCTTTCTTT.

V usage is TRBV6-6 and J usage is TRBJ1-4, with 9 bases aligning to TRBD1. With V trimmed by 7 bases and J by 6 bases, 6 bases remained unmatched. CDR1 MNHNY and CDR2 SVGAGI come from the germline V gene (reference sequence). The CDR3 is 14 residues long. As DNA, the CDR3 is TGTGCCAGCATGCTCGGGACAGGGTATGAAAAACTGTTTTTT. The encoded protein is CASMLGTGYEKLFF.

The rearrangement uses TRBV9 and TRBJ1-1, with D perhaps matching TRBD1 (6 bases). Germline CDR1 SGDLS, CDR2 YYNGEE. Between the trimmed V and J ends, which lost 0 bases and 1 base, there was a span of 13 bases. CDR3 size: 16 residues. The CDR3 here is CASSVGTARGNTEAFF. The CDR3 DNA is TGTGCCAGCAGCGTAGGGACAGCGAGGGGGAACACTGAAGCTTTCTTT.

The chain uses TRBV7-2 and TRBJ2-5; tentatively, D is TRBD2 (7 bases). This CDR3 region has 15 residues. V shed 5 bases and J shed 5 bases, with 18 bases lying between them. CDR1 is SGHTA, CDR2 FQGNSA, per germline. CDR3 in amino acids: CASSPPPRGGETQYF. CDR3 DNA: TGTGCCAGCAGCCCGCCCCCCAGGGGAGGGGAGACCCAGTACTTC.

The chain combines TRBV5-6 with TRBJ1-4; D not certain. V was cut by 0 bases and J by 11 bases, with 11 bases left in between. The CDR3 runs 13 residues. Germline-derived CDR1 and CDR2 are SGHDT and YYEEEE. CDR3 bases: TGTGCCAGCAGCTTGGGGCAGGTCCCCAAACTGTTTTTT. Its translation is CASSLGQVPKLFF.

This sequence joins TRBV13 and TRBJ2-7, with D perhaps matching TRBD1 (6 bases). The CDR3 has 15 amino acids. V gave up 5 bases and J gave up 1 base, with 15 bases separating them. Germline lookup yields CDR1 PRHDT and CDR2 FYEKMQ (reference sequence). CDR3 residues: CASSPGTLASYEQYF. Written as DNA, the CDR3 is TGTGCCAGCAGCCCCGGGACACTGGCTTCCTACGAGCAGTACTTC.

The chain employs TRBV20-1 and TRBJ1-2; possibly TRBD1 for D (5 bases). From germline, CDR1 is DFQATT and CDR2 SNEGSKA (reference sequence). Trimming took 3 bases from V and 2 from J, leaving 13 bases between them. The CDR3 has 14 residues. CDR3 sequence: CSASFGGGNYGYTF. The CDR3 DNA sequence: TGCAGTGCTAGTTTCGGGGGAGGCAACTATGGCTACACCTTC.